This T cell receptor (beta chain) originates from a study of blood T cells in healthy people across ages. Study-wide points: Correlation between TCR beta diversity and naive T cell percentage was strong. Observed TCR beta diversity per million T cells went down as age went up. This fall followed a roughly linear course with age. Relative to aged donors, long-lived donors carried more naive CD4+ cells and displayed higher diversity.

With regard to this clonotype: Its antigen is currently unknown.

The authors extracted at least 6 micrograms of total RNA per sample. Germline V CDR1 and CDR2: LGHNA, YSLEER. V shed 0 bases and J shed 0 bases, with 9 bases lying between them. The CDR3 is 16 amino acids. Through a sample-barcoded 5' primer and a J-beta primer mix, a second PCR was run for roughly 7 to 12 cycles. Using its own MiXCR run on the 5' RACE reads, TCRdb lists one record per CDR3 protein. The sample yields about 1.5 million distinct CDR3 sequences, approximately 43% seen once. The TCR originated in a woman aged 18-29 years in good health. V is TRBV4-3 and J is TRBJ1-3; D call uncertain. The sequencing sample was made of blood. This CDR3 is CASSQDRQFSGNTIYF. In DNA, the CDR3 is TGCGCCAGCAGCCAAGATCGCCAGTTCTCTGGAAACACCATATATTTT.